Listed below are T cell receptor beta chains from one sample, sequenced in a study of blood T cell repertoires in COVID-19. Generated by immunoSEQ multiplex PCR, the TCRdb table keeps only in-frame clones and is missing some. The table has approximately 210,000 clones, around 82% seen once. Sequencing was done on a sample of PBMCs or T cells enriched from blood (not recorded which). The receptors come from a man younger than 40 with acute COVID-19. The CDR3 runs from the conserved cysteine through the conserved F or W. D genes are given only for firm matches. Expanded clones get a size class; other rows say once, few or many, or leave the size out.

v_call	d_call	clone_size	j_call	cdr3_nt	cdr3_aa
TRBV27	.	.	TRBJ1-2	TGTGCCAGCAGCCCCCGACAGGAATCATATGGCTACACCTTC	CASSPRQESYGYTF
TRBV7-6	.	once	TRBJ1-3	TGTGCCAGCAGCTTGGGGGGACCCCGCGGAAACACCATATATTTT	CASSLGGPRGNTIYF
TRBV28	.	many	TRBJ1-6	TGTGCCAGTTTTGCGCAGGGGCCGAGGCCTTCTTATAATTCACCCCTCCACTTT	CASFAQGPRPSYNSPLHF
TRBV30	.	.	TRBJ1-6	TGTGCCTGGAGTGTCGGGAAGGTATACTATAATTCACCCCTCCACTTT	CAWSVGKVYYNSPLHF
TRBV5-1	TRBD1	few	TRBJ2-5	TGCGCCAGCGGACAGGGGGAGAAGGCCCAGTACTTC	CASGQGEKAQYF
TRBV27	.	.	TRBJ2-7	TGTGCCAGCAGTCCGAGAAGGGGGGGTTTCGAGCAGTACTTC	CASSPRRGGFEQYF
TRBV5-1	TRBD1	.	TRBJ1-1	TGCGCCAGCACGAAGACAGGGGGCGTTGGGCCCACTGAAGCTTTCTTT	CASTKTGGVGPTEAFF
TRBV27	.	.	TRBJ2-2	TGTGCCAGCAGTTTACGACAGGGAGGCTTTTCGAACACCGGGGAGCTGTTTTTT	CASSLRQGGFSNTGELFF
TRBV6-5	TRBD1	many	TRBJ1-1	TGTGCCACCTTCAGGGGGGAAGGAGGCACTGAAGCTTTCTTT	CATFRGEGGTEAFF
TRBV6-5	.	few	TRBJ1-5	TGTGCCAGCCGAAAGGTTTGGTCAGGGGATCAGCCCCAGCATTTT	CASRKVWSGDQPQHF
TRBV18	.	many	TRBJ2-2	TGTGCCAGCTCATCCAGGGACAATTCCGGGGAGCTGTTTTTT	CASSSRDNSGELFF
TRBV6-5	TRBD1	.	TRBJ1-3	TGTGCCAGCAGTTTCGACAGGGGAAACTCTGGAAACACCATATATTTT	CASSFDRGNSGNTIYF
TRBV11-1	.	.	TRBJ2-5	TGTGCCAGCAGCCCTCCCAGGCATCGTGGTGTCGAGACCCAGTACTTC	CASSPPRHRGVETQYF
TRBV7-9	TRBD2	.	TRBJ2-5	TGTGCCAGCAGTAGGACTAGCGGTCCAGGAGAGACCCAGTACTTC	CASSRTSGPGETQYF
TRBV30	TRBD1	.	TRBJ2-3	TGTGCCTGGGGTGGTAGGGGGCCTACCACAGATACGCAGTATTTT	CAWGGRGPTTDTQYF
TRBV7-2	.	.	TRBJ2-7	TGTGCCAGCAGCCCCCGGCAGGGGTGGTACGAGCAGTACTTC	CASSPRQGWYEQYF
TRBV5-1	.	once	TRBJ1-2	TGCGCCAGCAGCTTGGCAGGGGCATTAGACTATGGCTACACCTTC	CASSLAGALDYGYTF
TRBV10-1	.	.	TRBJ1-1	TGCGCCAGCAGTGACACCAGGAACACTGAAGCTTTCTTT	CASSDTRNTEAFF
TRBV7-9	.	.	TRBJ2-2	TGTGCCAGCAGCTTAAGGATACGCCCGGAGGGGGAGCTGTTTTTT	CASSLRIRPEGELFF
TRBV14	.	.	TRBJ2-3	TGTGCCAGCAGCCAAGGGTACGGGGTTAGCACAGATACGCAGTATTTT	CASSQGYGVSTDTQYF
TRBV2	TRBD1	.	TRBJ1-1	TGTGCCAGCAGACCGTCCCGGGACAGGGATCGAAACACTGAAGCTTTCTTT	CASRPSRDRDRNTEAFF
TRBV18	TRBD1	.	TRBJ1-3	TGTGCCAGCTCACCTAAACAGGGGCCCGGAAACACCATATATTTT	CASSPKQGPGNTIYF
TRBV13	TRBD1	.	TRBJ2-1	TGTGCCAGCAGCTTAAGGGACAGGAGTTACAATGAGCAGTTCTTC	CASSLRDRSYNEQFF
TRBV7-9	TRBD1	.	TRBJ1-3	TGTGCCAGCAGCTGGACAGGGGGCGTGGACACCATATATTTT	CASSWTGGVDTIYF
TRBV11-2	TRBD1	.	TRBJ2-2	TGTGCCAGCAGCTTAAACAGGGGGCGAACCGGGGAGCTGTTTTTT	CASSLNRGRTGELFF
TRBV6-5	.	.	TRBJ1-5	TGTGCCAGCAGTTTACAGGAGAATCAGCCCCAGCATTTT	CASSLQENQPQHF
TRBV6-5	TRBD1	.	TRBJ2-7	TGTGCCAGTAAGGGGACAGGGGGCTTGGAAGAGCAGTACTTC	CASKGTGGLEEQYF
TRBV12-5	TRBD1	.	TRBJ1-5	TGTGCTAGTGGTTTGGTTGGGGGGACAGGGGTGGTTGTGGGCAATCAGCCCCAGCATTTT	CASGLVGGTGVVVGNQPQHF
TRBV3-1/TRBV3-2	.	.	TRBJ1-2	TGTGCCAGCAGCTACTCTAATATTCGGCAGGGGTACACCTTC	CASSYSNIRQGYTF
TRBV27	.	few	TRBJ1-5	TGTGCCAGCAGTAGACAGGAACATCAGCCCCAGCATTTT	CASSRQEHQPQHF
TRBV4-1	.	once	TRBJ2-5	TGCGCCAGCAGCCATTCCCAGTCTGCGGGGCAAGAGACCCAGTACTTC	CASSHSQSAGQETQYF
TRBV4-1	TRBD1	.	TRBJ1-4	TGCGCCAGCAGCCCACCAGGGACAGGCCACCTGCCGCCCTTT	CASSPPGTGHLPPF
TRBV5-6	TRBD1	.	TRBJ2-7	TGTGCCAGCGCAAGAGAAGGTATCGGGACAGTCAACGAGCAGTACTTC	CASAREGIGTVNEQYF
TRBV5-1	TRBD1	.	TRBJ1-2	TGCGCCAGCAGCGGGGGACAGTCGTTCTATGGCTACACCTTC	CASSGGQSFYGYTF
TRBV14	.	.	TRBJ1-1	TGTGCCAGCCAACAGCTACTGAACACTGAAGCTTTCTTT	CASQQLLNTEAFF
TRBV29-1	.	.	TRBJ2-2	TGCAGCGTTGACAGGGGGAACACCGGGGAGCTGTTTTTT	CSVDRGNTGELFF
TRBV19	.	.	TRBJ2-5	TGTGCCAGTAGGGGGCTGGGGCAAGAGACCCAGTACTTC	CASRGLGQETQYF
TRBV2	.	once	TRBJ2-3	TGTGCCAGCCACACATCCCGCACAGATACGCAGTATTTT	CASHTSRTDTQYF
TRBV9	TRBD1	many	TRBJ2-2	TGTGCCAGCAGCCCCGGACAGGGAAGCACCGGGGAGCTGTTTTTT	CASSPGQGSTGELFF
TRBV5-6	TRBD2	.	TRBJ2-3	TGTGCCAGCAGTTGGGGGACGGGACTAGTAAAAATCACAGATACGCAGTATTTT	CASSWGTGLVKITDTQYF
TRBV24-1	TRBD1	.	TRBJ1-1	TGTGCCACGACAGGGAAAGCTTTCTTT	CATTGKAFF
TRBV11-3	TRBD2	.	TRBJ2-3	TGTGCCAGCAGCCAGACTAGCGGGGGCACAGATACGCAGTATTTT	CASSQTSGGTDTQYF
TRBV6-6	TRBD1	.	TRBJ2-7	TGTGCCAGCAGGATGACAGGGGCCAAGGGGTCCTACGAGCAGTACTTC	CASRMTGAKGSYEQYF
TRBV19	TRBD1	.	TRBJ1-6	TGTGCCAGTAGTTTTGGACAGGGGGGTTCACCCCTCCACTTT	CASSFGQGGSPLHF
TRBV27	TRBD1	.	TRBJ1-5	TGTGCCAGCAGTCCAAGGACAGGGCAAAATCAGCCCCAGCATTTT	CASSPRTGQNQPQHF
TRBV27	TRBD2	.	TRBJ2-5	TGTGCCAGCAGTCAGATACCGGGACTAGTAGGGGAGACCCAGTACTTC	CASSQIPGLVGETQYF
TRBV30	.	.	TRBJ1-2	TGTGCCTCCTATGGGCACAGGGGCTACACCTTC	CASYGHRGYTF
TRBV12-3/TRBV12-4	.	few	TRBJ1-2	TGTGCCAGCAGTTATAGGGGCGACTATGGCTACACCTTC	CASSYRGDYGYTF
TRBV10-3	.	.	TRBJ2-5	TGTGCCATCAGTGAGCCTAGTTCAGAGACCCAGTACTTC	CAISEPSSETQYF
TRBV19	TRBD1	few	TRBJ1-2	TGTGCCAGTATCGAACAGGGGGCGAACTATGGCTACACCTTC	CASIEQGANYGYTF
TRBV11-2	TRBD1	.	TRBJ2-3	TGTGCCAGCAGCCCGATATTGAACAGGGGTGGATATACGCAGTATTTT	CASSPILNRGGYTQYF
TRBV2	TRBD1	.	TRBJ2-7	TGTGCCAGCAGTGAAGCGACAGGGGCAGAAGGCGAGCAGTACTTC	CASSEATGAEGEQYF
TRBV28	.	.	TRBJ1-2	TGTGCCAGCAGTTTAAGGGGGATGGATGGCTACACCTTC	CASSLRGMDGYTF
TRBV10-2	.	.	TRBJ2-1	TGCGCCAGCATAGACAGGTTCTCCTACAATGAGCAGTTCTTC	CASIDRFSYNEQFF